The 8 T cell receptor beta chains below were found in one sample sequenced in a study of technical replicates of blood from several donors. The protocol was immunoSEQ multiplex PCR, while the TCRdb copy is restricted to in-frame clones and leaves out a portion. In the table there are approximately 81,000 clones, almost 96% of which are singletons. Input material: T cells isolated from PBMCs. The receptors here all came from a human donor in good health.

The CDR3 sequence: CASSVGLAGGPSGEQFF. CDR3 nucleotides: TGTGCCAGCAGCGTAGGGCTAGCGGGAGGTCCTTCGGGTGAGCAGTTCTTC. V usage is TRBV9 and J usage is TRBJ2-1, with 11 bases fitting TRBD2. The ends lost 0 bases at V and 9 bases at J; junction bases unmatched: 11. CDR1 SGDLS and CDR2 YYNGEE come from the germline V gene. The CDR3 covers 17 residues.

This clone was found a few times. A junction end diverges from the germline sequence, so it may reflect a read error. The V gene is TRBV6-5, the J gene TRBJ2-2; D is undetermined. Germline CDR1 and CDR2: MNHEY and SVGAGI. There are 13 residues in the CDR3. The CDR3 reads CASRYYSTGELFF. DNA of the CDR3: TGTGCCAGCAGATACTACTCGACCGGGGAGCTGTTTTTT.

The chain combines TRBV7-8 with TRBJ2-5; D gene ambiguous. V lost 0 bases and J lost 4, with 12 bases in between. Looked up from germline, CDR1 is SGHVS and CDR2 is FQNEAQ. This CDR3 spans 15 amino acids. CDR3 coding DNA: TGTGCCAGCAGCTTAGCTTCGGAGTCTGGAGAGACCCAGTACTTC. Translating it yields CASSLASESGETQYF.

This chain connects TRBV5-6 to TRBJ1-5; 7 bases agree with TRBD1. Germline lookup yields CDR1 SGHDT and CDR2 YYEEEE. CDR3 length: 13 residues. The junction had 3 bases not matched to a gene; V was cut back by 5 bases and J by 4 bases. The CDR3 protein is CASSDRANQPQHF. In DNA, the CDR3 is TGTGCCAGCAGTGACAGGGCTAATCAGCCCCAGCATTTT.

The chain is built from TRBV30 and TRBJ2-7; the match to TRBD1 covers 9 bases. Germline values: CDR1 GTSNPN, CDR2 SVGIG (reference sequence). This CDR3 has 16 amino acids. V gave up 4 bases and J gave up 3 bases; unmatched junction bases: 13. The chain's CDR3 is CAWTNPWGQGHYEQYF. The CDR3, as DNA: TGTGCCTGGACTAACCCGTGGGGACAGGGTCACTACGAGCAGTACTTC.

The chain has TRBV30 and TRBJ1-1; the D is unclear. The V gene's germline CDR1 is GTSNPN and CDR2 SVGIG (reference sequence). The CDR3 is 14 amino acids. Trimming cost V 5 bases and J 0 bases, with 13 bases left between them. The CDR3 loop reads CAWDNEYLNTEAFF. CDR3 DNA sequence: TGTGCCTGGGATAATGAGTATTTGAACACTGAAGCTTTCTTT.

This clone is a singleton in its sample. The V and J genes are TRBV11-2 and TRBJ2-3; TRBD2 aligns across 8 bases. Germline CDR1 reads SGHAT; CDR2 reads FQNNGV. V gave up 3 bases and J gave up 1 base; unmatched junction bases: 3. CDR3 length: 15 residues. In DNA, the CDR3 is TGTGCCAGCAGCTTTCGGCGGGAGGGCACAGATACGCAGTATTTT. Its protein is CASSFRREGTDTQYF. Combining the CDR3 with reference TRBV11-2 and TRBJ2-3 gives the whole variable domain EAGVAQSPRYKIIEKRQSVAFWCNPISGHATLYWYQQILGQGPKLLIQFQNNGVVDDSQLPKDRFSAERLKGVDSTLKIQPAKLEDSAVYLCASSFRREGTDTQYFGPGTRLTVL.

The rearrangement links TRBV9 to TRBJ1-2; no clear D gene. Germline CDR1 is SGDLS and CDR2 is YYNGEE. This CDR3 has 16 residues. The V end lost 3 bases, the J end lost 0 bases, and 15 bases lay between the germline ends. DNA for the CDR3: TGTGCCAGCAGCGGCGAAAACAGTCTCACTAACTATGGCTACACCTTC. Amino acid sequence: CASSGENSLTNYGYTF. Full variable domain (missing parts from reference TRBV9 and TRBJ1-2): DSGVTQTPKHLITATGQRVTLRCSPRSGDLSVYWYQQSLDQGLQFLIQYYNGEERAKGNILERFSAQQFPDLHSELNLSSLELGDSALYFCASSGENSLTNYGYTFGSGTRLTVV.